A selection of T cell receptor beta chains follows, all from one sample in a study of blood T cell repertoires in COVID-19. Produced via immunoSEQ multiplex PCR; TCRdb's table is partial and in-frame only. The data hold 320,000 or so clones, with approximately 84% observed a single time. The specimen was PBMCs or T cells enriched from blood (not recorded which). These receptors originate from a woman in her 30s who had recovered from COVID-19. Each CDR3 is given with its conserved first and last residue. A D gene is named only where the DNA matches it firmly. Where a row states a size, it is once, few, many or the class of an expanded clone; other rows omit it.

V	size	D	J	length	DNA	CDR3
TRBV7-9	once	NA	TRBJ1-2	15	TGTGCCAGCAGTTTTAGACAGGAGCGTAACTATGGCTACACCTTC	CASSFRQERNYGYTF
TRBV6-5	NA	TRBD1	TRBJ2-7	15	TGTGCCAGCAGGTCTGACAGGGGGGTCCGATACGAGCAGTACTTC	CASRSDRGVRYEQYF
TRBV7-2	NA	TRBD1	TRBJ1-2	18	TGTGCCAGCAGCTTAGTAATGGCAGGGGGCGCGGATAACTATGGCTACACCTTC	CASSLVMAGGADNYGYTF
TRBV27	NA	NA	TRBJ2-7	16	TGTGCCAGCAGTCGTTTGGGGGGGGCTAGCGGATACGAGCAGTACTTC	CASSRLGGASGYEQYF
TRBV28	few	TRBD1	TRBJ2-7	12	TGTGCCAGCAGTGGACAGGGCTACGAGCAGTACTTC	CASSGQGYEQYF
TRBV18	NA	NA	TRBJ2-7	13	TGTGCCAGCTCACCCCCGAGCTCCTACGAGCAGTACTTC	CASSPPSSYEQYF
TRBV15	NA	NA	TRBJ1-3	13	TGTGCCACCAGCAGAGATCGGGGAAACACCATATATTTT	CATSRDRGNTIYF
TRBV28	NA	NA	TRBJ1-5	13	TGTGCCAGCAGTTTAACTTCCACTCAGCCCCAGCATTTT	CASSLTSTQPQHF
TRBV7-8	many	NA	TRBJ2-7	15	TGTGCCAGCAGCTTATACCAGGGATCCTCCTACGAGCAGTACTTC	CASSLYQGSSYEQYF
TRBV9	NA	NA	TRBJ1-5	14	TGTGCCAGCAGCGTAGGGCTGGGCAATCAGCCCCAGCATTTT	CASSVGLGNQPQHF
TRBV11-2	once	TRBD1	TRBJ2-4	17	TGTGCCAGCAGCGGGCACGGACAGGGGAGGTCCAAAAACATTCAGTACTTC	CASSGHGQGRSKNIQYF
TRBV27	NA	NA	TRBJ1-1	13	TGTGCCAGCAGTCCCCACGGAGGAGCTGAAGCTTTCTTT	CASSPHGGAEAFF
TRBV4-1	NA	NA	TRBJ1-5	16	TGCGCCAGCAGCCAAGAGGGTCCGGGGGTTCGAAGACCCCAGCATTTT	CASSQEGPGVRRPQHF
TRBV7-2	NA	TRBD1	TRBJ1-2	14	TGTGCCAGCAGCTTTACACAGGGGGCTTCTGGCTACACCTTC	CASSFTQGASGYTF
TRBV2	NA	TRBD2	TRBJ2-5	16	TGTGCCAGCACCCAGCGGGTAGCGGGGGGGCGGGAGACCCAGTACTTC	CASTQRVAGGRETQYF
TRBV3-1/TRBV3-2	few	NA	TRBJ1-2	12	TGTGCCAGCAGCCAAGGCCCGGGTGGCTACACCTTC	CASSQGPGGYTF
TRBV12-3/TRBV12-4	NA	NA	TRBJ2-7	12	TGTGCCAGCAGGTTGGGGGGATACGAGCAGTACTTC	CASRLGGYEQYF
TRBV28	NA	NA	TRBJ1-1	15	TGTGCCAGCAGTCCAAATCCAAATGTCGGCACTGAAGCTTTCTTT	CASSPNPNVGTEAFF
TRBV27	few	TRBD1	TRBJ1-6	14	TGTGCCAGCAGATCCACGGGACAGGGTTCACCCCTCCACTTT	CASRSTGQGSPLHF
TRBV28	NA	TRBD2	TRBJ2-1	17	TGTGCCAGCACCCCCTCGGGACTAGCGGGGGGGCGTAATGAGCAGTTCTTC	CASTPSGLAGGRNEQFF
TRBV5-1	NA	NA	TRBJ2-2	17	TGCGCCAGCAGCACCTACTCCGGGACACTGAACACCGGGGAGCTGTTTTTT	CASSTYSGTLNTGELFF
TRBV10-3	NA	NA	TRBJ2-2	15	TGTGCCATCAGTGAGTCGTACCAGGAGGCCGGGGAGCTGTTTTTT	CAISESYQEAGELFF
TRBV5-1	NA	NA	TRBJ1-4	14	TGCGCCAGCAGCCTAGACACTCCGGGGGAAAAACTGTTTTTT	CASSLDTPGEKLFF
TRBV30	NA	TRBD1	TRBJ1-6	15	TGTGCCTGGAGGACAGGGGGCGCCGATAATTCACCCCTCCACTTT	CAWRTGGADNSPLHF
TRBV5-4	NA	TRBD1	TRBJ1-2	14	TGTGCCAGCAGCTTTGGGGACAGCGTCTATGGCTACACCTTC	CASSFGDSVYGYTF
TRBV15	few	NA	TRBJ2-5	14	TGTGCCACCAGCAGAGGGGGGGTAGAGGAGACCCAGTACTTC	CATSRGGVEETQYF
TRBV7-9	NA	TRBD1	TRBJ1-1	13	TGTGCCAGCAGCAGGGGGCGCGGCACTGAAGCTTTCTTT	CASSRGRGTEAFF
TRBV6-5	NA	NA	TRBJ1-2	13	TGTGCCAGCAGTAGGGATCGGGAGGGTGGCTACACCTTC	CASSRDREGGYTF
TRBV5-1	NA	NA	TRBJ2-3	15	TGCGCCAGCAGCCCACGGACAGTTAGCACAGATACGCAGTATTTT	CASSPRTVSTDTQYF
TRBV3-1/TRBV3-2	NA	NA	TRBJ1-6	14	TGTGCCAGCAGCCAAGGCAGGGGCGGTTCACCCCTCCACTTT	CASSQGRGGSPLHF
TRBV2	NA	TRBD1	TRBJ1-2	15	TGTGCCAGCAGTGAAGCAACCGGGACAGGGCGGGTCGACACCTTC	CASSEATGTGRVDTF
TRBV7-2	NA	TRBD1	TRBJ1-2	15	TGTGCCAGCAGCTTCGACAGGGGGAAGAGCTATGGCTACACCTTC	CASSFDRGKSYGYTF
TRBV28	once	NA	TRBJ1-2	13	TGTGCCAGCAGTCCCAGAGGCAGCTATGGCTACACCTTC	CASSPRGSYGYTF
TRBV5-1	NA	NA	TRBJ2-2	15	TGCGCCAGCAGCTTGGATGGCCCCCGAGGCGGGGAGCTGTTTTTT	CASSLDGPRGGELFF
TRBV19	once	TRBD1	TRBJ1-5	16	TGTGCCAGTAGCCCCACGACAGGGGTGGGCAATCAGCCCCAGCATTTT	CASSPTTGVGNQPQHF
TRBV6-5	NA	NA	TRBJ1-4	14	TGTGCCAGCAGTTACTCCAACGCGGGGGAAAAACTGTTTTTT	CASSYSNAGEKLFF
TRBV2	NA	TRBD1	TRBJ2-5	15	TGTGCCAGCAGTGAACTACAGGGGCCAAAAGGGACCCAGTACTTC	CASSELQGPKGTQYF
TRBV27	NA	NA	TRBJ2-5	16	TGTGCCAGCAGGGGCAGGGGCCACGCTTGGGGAGAGACCCAGTACTTC	CASRGRGHAWGETQYF
TRBV5-6	NA	NA	TRBJ2-1	16	TGTGCCAGCAGCCCCCCAGGCGCGGGGCGATACAATGAGCAGTTCTTC	CASSPPGAGRYNEQFF
TRBV5-6	NA	NA	TRBJ1-4	15	TGTGCCAGCAGCTTGGTACAGGCAACTAATGAAAAACTGTTTTTT	CASSLVQATNEKLFF
TRBV28	NA	NA	TRBJ1-6	13	TGTGCCAGCAGTCAACCGGGACGGGGGGACCTCCACTTT	CASSQPGRGDLHF
TRBV28	once	NA	TRBJ2-6	15	TGTGCCAGCAGTTTTCGTCTCTCTGGGGCCAACGTCCTGACTTTC	CASSFRLSGANVLTF
TRBV30	many	TRBD1	TRBJ1-2	15	TGTGCCTGGAGTGTACCTGGACAGGGGTTTAATGGCTACACCTTC	CAWSVPGQGFNGYTF
TRBV28	NA	NA	TRBJ1-4	14	TGTGCCAGCAGTTTAAGGGGGATGAATGAAAAACTGTTTTTT	CASSLRGMNEKLFF
TRBV6-2/TRBV6-3	NA	NA	TRBJ1-2	18	TGTGCCAGCAGTTACTCCCCGACAGGACTAGCACCTAACTATGGCTACACCTTC	CASSYSPTGLAPNYGYTF
TRBV6-2/TRBV6-3	NA	NA	TRBJ2-2	16	TGTGCCAGCAGTTACTGGGGGGGGGCCGGCACCGGGGAGCTGTTTTTT	CASSYWGGAGTGELFF
TRBV19	NA	TRBD1	TRBJ2-3	15	TGTGCCAGTTTAGACAGGACAGGGAGCACAGATACGCAGTATTTT	CASLDRTGSTDTQYF
TRBV12-3/TRBV12-4	once	NA	TRBJ2-3	12	TGTGCCAGCAGCCAGGTTGGGGATACGCAGTATTTT	CASSQVGDTQYF
TRBV5-1	NA	TRBD2	TRBJ2-2	16	TGCGCCAGCAGCTTGGCGACTAGCGGGGCCACCGGGGAGCTGTTTTTT	CASSLATSGATGELFF
TRBV9	NA	NA	TRBJ2-5	14	TGTGCCAGCACCGGTTCGGCGGGTGGGGAGACCCAGTACTTC	CASTGSAGGETQYF
TRBV5-1	once	NA	TRBJ1-5	15	TGCGCCAGCAGCTTAAACAGGGAACTGCCTTGGCCCCAGCATTTT	CASSLNRELPWPQHF
TRBV19	NA	TRBD2	TRBJ2-5	16	TGTGCCAGTAGTTCCGGACCCCGGGGGGGCCGCGAGACCCAGTACTTC	CASSSGPRGGRETQYF